The rows below give T cell receptor beta chains drawn from one sample of a study of CD8 T cells in Susac syndrome. In TCRdb, the immunoSEQ multiplex PCR reads were re-called with MiXCR into one record per CDR3 protein. In the table there are some 100,000 distinct CDR3 sequences, approximately 95% of which are singletons. The sequencing sample was made of CD8+ T cells from PBMCs. Receptors were obtained from a human donor with Susac syndrome. Both conserved end residues are part of each CDR3. The order of the fields is V gene, clone size, J gene, D gene, CDR3 protein, CDR3 DNA. A D gene is named only where the DNA matches it firmly. Expanded clones get a size class; other rows say once, few or many, or leave the size out.

TRBV5-6	-	TRBJ2-3	TRBD1	CASSYLTGGLDTQYF	TGTGCCAGCAGCTACCTAACAGGGGGCTTAGATACGCAGTATTTT
TRBV15	once	TRBJ1-4	-	CATSARPGTGEKLFF	TGTGCCACCAGCGCCCGTCCGGGGACTGGGGAAAAACTGTTTTTT
TRBV4-1	-	TRBJ2-1	TRBD2	CASSQDLAGGINEQFF	TGCGCCAGCAGCCAAGATCTCGCGGGGGGTATCAATGAGCAGTTCTTC
TRBV27	once	TRBJ1-1	TRBD1	CASSPLGTGRNTEAFF	TGTGCCAGCAGTCCCCTCGGGACAGGGAGGAACACTGAAGCTTTCTTT
TRBV6-4	-	TRBJ2-1	TRBD2	CASSDSSGGGHEQFF	TGTGCCAGCAGTGACTCTAGCGGGGGGGGCCATGAGCAGTTCTTC
TRBV28	-	TRBJ2-2	-	CVPKSDSLFF	TGTGTTCCTAAAAGTGATTCTCTGTTTTTT
TRBV12-3/TRBV12-4	once	TRBJ1-2	-	CASSLALGVYGYTF	TGTGCCAGCAGTTTAGCCCTAGGGGTCTATGGCTACACCTTC
TRBV6-6	-	TRBJ1-2	-	CASSNEGFSDTF	TGTGCCAGCAGCAACGAGGGGTTCTCCGACACCTTC
TRBV28	-	TRBJ2-7	TRBD1	CASSTPRTGIYEQYF	TGTGCCAGCAGTACCCCCAGGACAGGGATTTACGAGCAGTACTTC
TRBV20-1	-	TRBJ2-1	-	CSASYRRGSNEQFF	TGCAGTGCTAGTTACCGACGGGGAAGCAATGAGCAGTTCTTC
TRBV7-9	-	TRBJ1-2	TRBD1	CASTNPLPDQEQGARGYTF	TGTGCCAGCACCAACCCGCTTCCAGACCAAGAACAGGGGGCGCGAGGCTACACCTTC
TRBV27	-	TRBJ1-2	TRBD1	CASSLRDRRDGYTF	TGTGCCAGCAGTTTAAGGGACAGGCGGGATGGCTACACCTTC
TRBV7-9	-	TRBJ2-3	-	CASSARTPSTDTQYF	TGTGCCAGCAGCGCCAGGACACCTAGCACAGATACGCAGTATTTT
TRBV11-2	-	TRBJ2-4	-	CASRRIQGPLAKNIQYF	TGTGCCAGCAGAAGAATTCAGGGGCCCTTAGCCAAAAACATTCAGTACTTC
TRBV12-3/TRBV12-4	-	TRBJ2-3	-	CASSSRASTDTQYF	TGTGCCAGCAGTTCACGGGCTAGCACAGATACGCAGTATTTT
TRBV29-1	-	TRBJ1-1	TRBD1	CSAEPGQGVMSTEAFF	TGCAGCGCCGAGCCGGGACAGGGAGTAATGTCAACTGAAGCTTTCTTT
TRBV27	-	TRBJ2-7	-	CASSPSGAKPYEQYF	TGTGCCAGCAGTCCCTCGGGGGCGAAACCCTACGAGCAGTACTTC
TRBV4-2	-	TRBJ2-5	TRBD2	CASSQDYGGAGETQYF	TGTGCCAGCAGCCAAGATTACGGGGGGGCAGGAGAGACCCAGTACTTC
TRBV27	-	TRBJ2-2	TRBD2	CASSFKRGTGELFF	TGTGCCAGCAGTTTCAAGCGGGGCACCGGGGAGCTGTTTTTT
TRBV18	once	TRBJ2-5	-	CASSFATDGSWTQYF	TGTGCCAGCTCATTCGCGACCGACGGCTCGTGGACCCAGTACTTC
TRBV29-1	-	TRBJ2-7	TRBD1	CSALGQAHEQYF	TGCAGCGCCCTAGGACAGGCCCACGAGCAGTACTTC
TRBV29-1	-	TRBJ2-6	-	CSVVSGANVLTF	TGCAGCGTTGTCTCTGGGGCCAACGTCCTGACTTTC
TRBV12-3/TRBV12-4	-	TRBJ2-4	-	CASSGTSGQNIQYF	TGTGCCAGTAGTGGGACATCAGGGCAAAACATTCAGTACTTC
TRBV27	-	TRBJ2-7	TRBD2	CASSLGLGVEQYF	TGTGCCAGCAGTTTGGGACTAGGTGTCGAGCAGTACTTC
TRBV23-1	-	TRBJ2-2	-	CASVWGEPKNTGELFF	TGCGCCAGCGTCTGGGGGGAGCCTAAGAACACCGGGGAGCTGTTTTTT
TRBV4-1	-	TRBJ2-7	-	CASSHASTRVPYEQYF	TGCGCCAGCAGCCATGCGTCGACACGGGTCCCCTACGAGCAGTACTTC
TRBV28	once	TRBJ1-1	TRBD1	CASSIGQGGNTEAFF	TGTGCCAGCAGTATAGGACAGGGAGGGAACACTGAAGCTTTCTTT
TRBV20-1	-	TRBJ2-5	-	CSARDDGREETQYF	TGCAGTGCTAGGGATGACGGGCGGGAAGAGACCCAGTACTTC
TRBV4-2	-	TRBJ2-4	-	CASSQDAEAKNIQYF	TGTGCCAGCAGCCAAGATGCGGAAGCCAAAAACATTCAGTACTTC
TRBV18	-	TRBJ1-1	-	CASSPPPTLNTEAFF	TGTGCCAGCTCACCCCCCCCCACACTGAACACTGAAGCTTTCTTT
TRBV28	-	TRBJ2-7	-	CASSTSGGGNEQYF	TGTGCCAGCAGCACTAGCGGAGGGGGCAACGAGCAGTACTTC
TRBV15	-	TRBJ2-4	TRBD1	CATSRDQTGNIQYF	TGTGCCACCAGCAGAGACCAGACAGGGAACATTCAGTACTTC
TRBV14	-	TRBJ1-3	-	CASSPGGNTIYF	TGTGCCAGCAGCCCCGGGGGGAACACCATATATTTT
TRBV2	-	TRBJ2-1	-	CASSEARASLHYNEQFF	TGTGCCAGCAGTGAAGCAAGAGCTAGCTTGCACTACAATGAGCAGTTCTTC
TRBV9	once	TRBJ2-3	TRBD1	CASSAGQGINTQYF	TGTGCCAGCAGCGCTGGACAGGGGATAAATACGCAGTATTTT
TRBV29-1	-	TRBJ1-2	-	CSVDIVGWNGYTF	TGCAGCGTTGACATCGTGGGGTGGAATGGCTACACCTTC
TRBV18	-	TRBJ2-1	-	CASSPPGNSESYNEQFF	TGTGCCAGCTCACCACCGGGTAACAGCGAGTCCTACAATGAGCAGTTCTTC
TRBV12-3/TRBV12-4	-	TRBJ2-1	-	CASSPNQGNWNEQFF	TGTGCCAGCAGTCCAAACCAGGGGAATTGGAATGAGCAGTTCTTC
TRBV25-1	-	TRBJ2-7	TRBD1	CASGTGGSYEQYF	TGTGCCAGTGGGACAGGGGGGTCCTACGAGCAGTACTTC
TRBV27	-	TRBJ1-6	-	CASRTGNSPLHF	TGTGCCAGCAGAACAGGGAATTCACCCCTCCACTTT
TRBV7-3	-	TRBJ2-1	-	CASSTSPSSSYNEQFF	TGTGCCAGCAGCACTTCTCCCTCGAGCTCCTACAATGAGCAGTTCTTC
TRBV25-1	-	TRBJ1-2	-	CASSEIGTTPYGYTF	TGTGCCAGCAGTGAAATAGGGACAACCCCCTATGGCTACACCTTC
TRBV4-1	-	TRBJ2-3	-	CASSQRGSDTQYF	TGCGCCAGCAGCCAACGGGGGTCAGATACGCAGTATTTT
TRBV28	once	TRBJ2-7	-	CASLGSATYEQYF	TGTGCCAGCCTAGGGTCAGCTACCTACGAGCAGTACTTC
TRBV15	-	TRBJ2-1	TRBD2	CATSSSAGAVNEQFF	TGTGCCACCAGCAGTTCAGCGGGGGCCGTCAATGAGCAGTTCTTC
TRBV18	few	TRBJ2-6	-	CASSQVASGANVLTF	TGTGCCAGCTCACAAGTCGCGTCTGGGGCCAACGTCCTGACTTTC
TRBV7-3	-	TRBJ2-5	TRBD2	CASSPRLADQETQYF	TGTGCCAGCAGCCCGAGACTAGCGGACCAAGAGACCCAGTACTTC
TRBV9	-	TRBJ1-6	-	CASSAYSDTTYNSPLHF	TGTGCCAGCAGCGCCTACAGTGATACCACTTATAATTCACCCCTCCACTTT
TRBV4-1	-	TRBJ2-7	TRBD1	CASSQEQGSYEQYF	TGCGCCAGCAGCCAAGAACAGGGGTCCTACGAGCAGTACTTC
TRBV10-3	-	TRBJ2-7	-	CAISESREQYF	TGTGCCATCAGTGAGTCCCGCGAGCAGTACTTC
TRBV28	-	TRBJ2-2	-	CASPNPTGELFF	TGTGCCAGCCCAAACCCCACCGGGGAGCTGTTTTTT
TRBV9	-	TRBJ1-1	-	CASSSWGAEAFF	TGTGCCAGCTCCTCCTGGGGAGCTGAAGCTTTCTTT
TRBV13	-	TRBJ1-2	-	CASSPRVDGYGYTF	TGTGCCAGCAGCCCCCGTGTGGACGGCTATGGCTACACCTTC
TRBV27	-	TRBJ1-2	-	CASSFSQGYGYTF	TGTGCCAGCAGTTTTTCCCAGGGTTATGGCTACACCTTC
TRBV5-4	-	TRBJ2-3	TRBD2	CASSLSAGGLPDTQYF	TGTGCCAGCAGCTTGTCCGCGGGAGGGTTACCAGATACGCAGTATTTT
TRBV15	-	TRBJ2-5	-	CATSRVQGERETQYF	TGTGCCACCAGCAGAGTACAGGGCGAGCGAGAGACCCAGTACTTC
TRBV28	-	TRBJ2-1	-	CAVSWQNRNEQFF	TGTGCCGTCAGTTGGCAAAACCGGAATGAGCAGTTCTTC
TRBV29-1	-	TRBJ1-1	TRBD1	CSGDREKTEAFF	TGCAGCGGCGACAGGGAGAAGACTGAAGCTTTCTTT
TRBV4-1	-	TRBJ2-7	-	CASSQARNRAYEQYF	TGCGCCAGCAGCCAAGCGAGGAATAGGGCCTACGAGCAGTACTTC
TRBV12-3/TRBV12-4	-	TRBJ2-6	-	CASSLDFSGANVLTF	TGTGCCAGCAGTTTGGACTTCTCTGGGGCCAACGTCCTGACTTTC